What follows is one T cell receptor beta chain and its context. The data derive from a study of blood T cells in healthy people across ages. The use of a sample-barcoded 5' primer and a J-beta primer mix characterized a second PCR of about 6 to 12 cycles. TCRdb recomputed calls from the 5' RACE reads with MiXCR, one row per CDR3 protein. The table records just under 550,000 distinct CDR3 sequences, more than 20% of them present only once. Unmatched junction bases numbered 13, after V lost 10 bases and J lost 5 bases. Germline V gene sequence: CDR1 ENHRY, CDR2 SYGVKD. The CDR3 has 16 amino acids. The same data also contributed to another study, on T cells of mothers and their children.

This clonotype originated in a boy between 10 and 17 years old in good health. The chain couples TRBV10-3 to TRBJ2-1; TRBD2 aligns across 11 bases. Input material: blood. The CDR3 DNA reads as TGTGCCAGTCAGGGGACTAGCGGTCGTACTAACAATGAGCAGTTCTTC. It encodes CASQGTSGRTNNEQFF.